This T cell receptor beta chain was observed in a study of T-cell reconstitution after alpha-beta-depleted transplantation in children (dated by TCRdb to the mid-2010s). Looking at the study overall: T-cell immune reconstitution after TCRalphabeta/CD19-depleted allogeneic hematopoietic cell transplantation in children was quantitatively tracked in the study by means of TCR repertoire profiling. General conclusions and limits of the study: In some patients, the high TCRbeta diversity seen at day 60 was put down to recipient T cells and intrathymic progenitors that had survived conditioning. Apparently early alphabetaT-cell count recovery about two months after transplant reportedly relied on only several hundred rapidly expanded clones derived from non-depleted graft cells. Hyperexpanded clone frequencies declined over subsequent months; after one year, T-cell counts and TCRbeta diversity were mostly attributed to newly produced T cells.

The treatment or condition label, read with the paper, signifies: allogeneic hematopoietic cell transplantation with graft depleted of TCRalphabeta T cells and CD19 B cells. TCRalphabeta/CD19-depleted allogeneic hematopoietic cell grafts were given to the transplant recipients, all of whom were children. Library method: PCR. Sequenced on an Illumina HiSeq 2500. To normalize quantification of the TCRbeta repertoire, the TCR libraries were built with molecular barcoding that relied on unique molecular identifiers. Using fastp trimming at Q25 and MiXCR clonotype assembly, TCRdb reanalyzed the public sequencing data and kept in-frame beta chains. Each entry merges the rows of one CDR3 protein and shows their most common DNA and genes. The sample contains 210,000 or so distinct CDR3 sequences, 11% of them found a single time. The ten largest clones represent 28% of the sample. The germline V gene provides CDR1 SGHTA and CDR2 FQGTGA. A distance of 14 bases separates the germline ends of V and J, which lose 5 bases and 1 base respectively. The CDR3 contains 15 residues, cysteine and phenylalanine counted. CDR3 DNA is the only sequence kept; it has 45 bases, read in frame from the first base.

As to this clonotype: Its specific antigen is unknown. Within one base of it there is no much larger clone, and no base qualities were kept.

The chain joins TRBV7-3 to TRBJ1-1; no confident D gene assignment can be made. The TCR comes from a child less than two years old with acute myeloid leukemia, due to receive a stem cell transplant. The sequencing used PBMCs, collected before TCRalphabeta/CD19-depleted stem cell transplant. In nucleotide form, the sequence is TGTGCCAGCAGCCTCAGTTGGCGGAAGAACACTGAAGCTTTCTTT. It translates as CASSLSWRKNTEAFF. Where the CDR3 stops, the reference TRBV7-3 and TRBJ1-1 genes take over; the full variable domain is GAGVSQTPSNKVTEKGKYVELRCDPISGHTALYWYRQSLGQGPEFLIYFQGTGAADDSGLPNDRFFAVRPEGSVSTLKIQRTERGDSAVYLCASSLSWRKNTEAFFGQGTRLTVV.